The present T cell receptor beta chain was sequenced within a study of PD-L1 blockade in urothelial cancer. Study background: Treatment start was followed by blood analysis at 3 weeks (second dose) and again at 6 weeks.

Germline values: CDR1 SGHVS, CDR2 FQNEAQ. CDR3 length equals 17 residues. V dropped 0 bases and J dropped 4 bases, with 15 bases sitting between them. The sample's time point: peripheral blood 6 weeks after treatment start. This table comes from immunoSEQ multiplex PCR, and its TCRdb copy is limited to in-frame clones, with some not included. The top ten clones hold about 16% of a sample with 35,000 to 50,000 clones, about 83% of them seen once. This chain connects TRBV7-8 to TRBJ1-4; D is perhaps TRBD1 (5 bases). The specimen was PBMCs, collected around atezolizumab (anti-PD-L1) treatment. The clonotype was recovered from a man aged 55 to 70 with urothelial cancer. CDR3 protein: CASSLAGAGPFNEKLFF. The CDR3 bases are TGTGCCAGCAGCTTAGCAGGGGCAGGGCCCTTTAATGAAAAACTGTTTTTT.